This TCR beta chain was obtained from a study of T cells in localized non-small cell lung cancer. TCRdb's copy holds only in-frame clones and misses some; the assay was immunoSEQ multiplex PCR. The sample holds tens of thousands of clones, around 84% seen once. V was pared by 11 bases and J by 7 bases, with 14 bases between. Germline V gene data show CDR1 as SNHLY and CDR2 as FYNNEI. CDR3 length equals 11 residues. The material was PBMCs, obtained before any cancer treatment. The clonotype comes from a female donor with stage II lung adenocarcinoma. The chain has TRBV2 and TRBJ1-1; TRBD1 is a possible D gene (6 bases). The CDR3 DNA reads TGTGCCGCCCGGACAGTTTTTGAAGCTTTCTTT. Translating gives CAARTVFEAFF.